The present entry profiles one T cell receptor beta chain with its context. Its antigen is unknown. The record originates from a study of graft-versus-host responses after intestinal transplantation. Researchers processed graft tissue to release intraepithelial and lamina propria lymphocytes. General study findings and limits: In patients with graft-donor T cell macrochimerism, allograft graft-versus-host to host-versus-graft clonal ratios were high.

Method: immunoSEQ multiplex PCR; TCRdb's copy keeps in-frame clones and lacks some. In the table there are nearly 15,000 clones, about three fifths of which are singletons. This specimen consisted of ileum tissue, obtained 524 days after transplant. This receptor was identified in a human patient who received an intestinal transplant, so some T cells may come from the graft donor.

CDR3 residues: CASSYSGGTQPQHF. The CDR3 nucleotides are TGTGCCAGCAGTTACTCAGGGGGCACTCAGCCCCAGCATTTT. This chain joins TRBV6-5 and TRBJ1-5; the match to TRBD1 covers 7 bases. The CDR3 spans 14 residues. Germline V gene lookup returns CDR1 MNHEY and CDR2 SVGAGI. The J segment lost 6 bases and the V segment lost 0 bases, leaving 2 bases of the junction unmatched.